A selection of T cell receptor beta chains follows, all from one sample in a study of early stage breast cancer tumors. Sequencing used immunoSEQ multiplex PCR; TCRdb keeps in-frame clones, though not all of them. The repertoire consists of 45,000 to 60,000 clones, with about 90% occurring once and the leading ten covering approximately 4.7%. What was sequenced was blood. The receptors were gathered from a person aged 70 to 79 with breast cancer. CDR3s include the opening cysteine and the closing phenylalanine or tryptophan. The order of the fields is D gene, CDR3 length, V gene, clone size, J gene, CDR3 DNA, CDR3 protein. D genes are given only for firm matches. Clone sizes are given selectively: once, few, many, or a class where the clone is expanded.

>NA|19|TRBV12-1|few|TRBJ1-5
TGTGCCAGCAGCTTTGATCCGGACAGGGGGCTGGGTAGCAATCAGCCCCAGCATTTT
CASSFDPDRGLGSNQPQHF
>TRBD1|17|TRBV5-1|NA|TRBJ1-3
TGCGCCAGCAGCTTTTACTCACAGGGGGCGACTGGAAACACCATATATTTT
CASSFYSQGATGNTIYF
>TRBD1|15|TRBV7-9|NA|TRBJ2-7
TGTGCCAGCAGCTGGGGGACAGGGGGAAACTACGAGCAGTACTTC
CASSWGTGGNYEQYF
>TRBD1|14|TRBV30|NA|TRBJ1-5
TGTGCCTGGAGAGCGGGCCCAGGGGGATTGCCCCAGCATTTT
CAWRAGPGGLPQHF
>NA|14|TRBV14|NA|TRBJ2-7
TGTGCCAGCAGCCAAGAGCGGTACTCCTACGAGCAGTACTTC
CASSQERYSYEQYF
>NA|16|TRBV5-1|NA|TRBJ2-2
TGCGCCAGCAGCTTGGATGGCACCCGGGGAACCGGGGAGCTGTTTTTT
CASSLDGTRGTGELFF
>TRBD1|16|TRBV7-2|NA|TRBJ1-6
TGTGCCAGCAGCATAATTCCGGGACAGGAGAATTCACCCCTCCACTTT
CASSIIPGQENSPLHF
>NA|13|TRBV7-9|NA|TRBJ1-3
TGTGCCAGCAGCCTTCGTCGGGGAAACACCATATATTTT
CASSLRRGNTIYF
>NA|11|TRBV25-1|NA|TRBJ1-2
TGTGCCACATCAGTTAACTATGGCTACACCTTC
CATSVNYGYTF
>NA|14|TRBV19|NA|TRBJ1-1
TGTGCCAGTACCGAAACCGGAGAAAAGACTGAAGCTTTCTTT
CASTETGEKTEAFF
>NA|14|TRBV10-3|NA|TRBJ1-5
TGTGCCATCAGTGAGGAATTTGGCGGTCAGCCCCAGCATTTT
CAISEEFGGQPQHF
>NA|13|TRBV11-2|NA|TRBJ1-2
TGTGCCAGCAGCTTAATGGGGGCGGGCGGCTACACCTTC
CASSLMGAGGYTF
>NA|15|TRBV28|NA|TRBJ2-3
TGTGCCAGCAGTTTGACTAGTATAGGCACAGATACGCAGTATTTT
CASSLTSIGTDTQYF
>NA|14|TRBV7-8|NA|TRBJ1-2
TGTGCCAGCAGCTTAGACGGGGTTGAGAATGGCTACACCTTC
CASSLDGVENGYTF
>TRBD2|16|TRBV5-1|NA|TRBJ2-2
TGCGCCAGCAGCTCCATACTAGCGGGAGGCACCGGGGAGCTGTTTTTT
CASSSILAGGTGELFF
>TRBD1|18|TRBV4-2|NA|TRBJ1-1
TGTGCCAGCAGCCAAGCCCACACGGCGACAGGGCCGAACACTGAAGCTTTCTTT
CASSQAHTATGPNTEAFF
>NA|16|TRBV28|NA|TRBJ1-3
TGTGCCAGCAGTTTATGGGCCGGGGACTCTGGAAACACCATATATTTT
CASSLWAGDSGNTIYF
>TRBD1|15|TRBV7-2|NA|TRBJ2-7
TGTGCCAGCAGCCGTCGTCCGGGACAGGGGTCGGAGCAGTACTTC
CASSRRPGQGSEQYF
>NA|13|TRBV10-1|NA|TRBJ2-2
TGCGCCAGCGGGACACCGAACACCGGGGAGCTGTTTTTT
CASGTPNTGELFF
>NA|16|TRBV5-6|NA|TRBJ1-2
TGTGCCAGCAGCTGGGGAGTCGGGGGATCCGAATATGGCTACACCTTC
CASSWGVGGSEYGYTF
>TRBD2|14|TRBV30|NA|TRBJ2-1
TGTGCCTGGAGTTGGGGTAGCGGGGATGGTGAGCAGTTCTTC
CAWSWGSGDGEQFF
>NA|13|TRBV27|NA|TRBJ1-3
TGTGCCAGCAGTTCGGAGTTCGGAAACACCATATATTTT
CASSSEFGNTIYF
>NA|13|TRBV5-1|NA|TRBJ2-1
TGCGCCAGCAGCCTCGTTGTTAGCGATTCACCGTTCTTC
CASSLVVSDSPFF
>NA|14|TRBV5-1|once|TRBJ1-4
TGCGCCAGCAGCCCGGGAAGTCGTTATGAAAAACTGTTTTTT
CASSPGSRYEKLFF
>TRBD2|16|TRBV4-1|few|TRBJ2-7
TGCGCCAGCAGCCAAGAGGGACTAGCGGGGGCGTACGAGCAGTACTTC
CASSQEGLAGAYEQYF
>TRBD2|20|TRBV18|NA|TRBJ2-7
TGTGCCAGCTCACCTGGAGTCCCGGGGACTAGCGGGGCTACTCCTCACGAGCAGTACTTC
CASSPGVPGTSGATPHEQYF
>NA|15|TRBV28|NA|TRBJ1-1
TGTGCCAGCAGTTTATCTTCCGGGTTGGACACTGAAGCTTTCTTT
CASSLSSGLDTEAFF
>TRBD1|15|TRBV5-1|NA|TRBJ1-3
TGCGCCAGCAGCTTGGAGGGGACAGTGGAGGACACCATATATTTT
CASSLEGTVEDTIYF
>NA|13|TRBV18|NA|TRBJ1-4
TGTGCCAGCTCACGGGGCGCAGGAGAAAAACTGTTTTTT
CASSRGAGEKLFF
>NA|16|TRBV28|NA|TRBJ1-4
TGTGCCAGCAGTTTACGGCCGGGGGCAACTAATGAAAAACTGTTTTTT
CASSLRPGATNEKLFF
>TRBD1|12|TRBV10-3|NA|TRBJ1-2
TGTGCCATCAGCGCCGGGACAGATGGCTACACCTTC
CAISAGTDGYTF
>TRBD1|14|TRBV2|NA|TRBJ1-5
TGTGCCAGCAGTGAGGGACAGGGGAATCAGCCCCAGCATTTT
CASSEGQGNQPQHF
>TRBD1|13|TRBV30|NA|TRBJ1-5
TGTGCCTGGAGTTCCAGGGGGGATCAGCCCCAGCATTTT
CAWSSRGDQPQHF
>TRBD1|17|TRBV23-1|NA|TRBJ2-4
TGCGCCAGCAGTCAATCTGACAGGGCCTTTGCCAAAAACATTCAGTACTTC
CASSQSDRAFAKNIQYF
>NA|11|TRBV7-2|NA|TRBJ2-3
TGTGCAAGCACGAGTGCAGATACGCAGTATTTT
CASTSADTQYF
>TRBD1|16|TRBV28|NA|TRBJ2-2
TGTGCCAGCAGTTTCGGCACAGGGGGGAACACCGGGGAGCTGTTTTTT
CASSFGTGGNTGELFF
>TRBD1|13|TRBV11-2|NA|TRBJ1-2
TGTGCCAGCAGCTTAACAGGGGGATATGGCTACACCTTC
CASSLTGGYGYTF
>NA|16|TRBV7-9|NA|TRBJ2-3
TGTGCCAGCAGCCTCGGCGGACTCTTCCACACAGATACGCAGTATTTT
CASSLGGLFHTDTQYF
>NA|17|TRBV7-2|NA|TRBJ1-6
TGTGCCAGCAGTACGCCTCAGGGAAGCTCCTATAATTCACCCCTCCACTTT
CASSTPQGSSYNSPLHF
>NA|13|TRBV5-1|NA|TRBJ1-3
TGCGCCAGCAGCGTGACAACTGGAAACACCATATATTTT
CASSVTTGNTIYF
>NA|16|TRBV5-1|NA|TRBJ2-6
TGCGCCAGCAGCCGGTCCCCAGGGTCCGGGGCCAACGTCCTGACTTTC
CASSRSPGSGANVLTF
>NA|16|TRBV19|NA|TRBJ1-6
TGTGCCAGTAGTATCCTCCAGGGGAGAGGCGGATCACCCCTCCACTTT
CASSILQGRGGSPLHF
>TRBD2|16|TRBV10-3|NA|TRBJ2-5
TGTGCCATCAGTGGGACTAGCGGGGCCTACCAAGAGACCCAGTACTTC
CAISGTSGAYQETQYF
>TRBD2|17|TRBV7-2|NA|TRBJ2-4
TGTGCCAGCAGCTTAGTTACTAGCGGGACCTCCCAAAACATTCAGTACTTC
CASSLVTSGTSQNIQYF
>NA|15|TRBV21-1|NA|TRBJ1-3
TGTGCCAGCAGCAAAAGGAAAGCGACTGGAAACACCATATATTTT
CASSKRKATGNTIYF
>NA|15|TRBV5-1|NA|TRBJ2-5
TGCGCCAGCAGCTTGGCCGCGGCCCAGGGAGAGACCCAGTACTTC
CASSLAAAQGETQYF
>TRBD1|14|TRBV5-1|NA|TRBJ2-7
TGCGCCAGCAGCTTTGACCTAGACAGGGACGAGCAGTACTTC
CASSFDLDRDEQYF
>TRBD1|15|TRBV11-2|NA|TRBJ2-5
TGTGCCAGCAGCCCAGCCGGGACAGGGCAAGAGACCCAGTACTTC
CASSPAGTGQETQYF
>NA|15|TRBV6-5|NA|TRBJ1-1
TGTGCCAGCAGTTACTCAACAGGGTGGGGCACTGAAGCTTTCTTT
CASSYSTGWGTEAFF
>TRBD1|16|TRBV7-9|NA|TRBJ1-3
TGTGCCAGCAGCTTCGAAGGGGACAGGGCCGGAAACACCATATATTTT
CASSFEGDRAGNTIYF
>TRBD1|16|TRBV18|NA|TRBJ1-1
TGTGCCAGCTCACCACGGCTACAGGGGATGAACACTGAAGCTTTCTTT
CASSPRLQGMNTEAFF
>TRBD1|14|TRBV6-1|NA|TRBJ1-2
TGTGCCAGCACTCTCGAACGGGACAGTTCGGACTACACCTTC
CASTLERDSSDYTF
>TRBD2|18|TRBV7-3|NA|TRBJ2-3
TGTGCCAGCAGCTTATCTGCGGGAGAGGGTCGTAGGACAGATACGCAGTATTTT
CASSLSAGEGRRTDTQYF